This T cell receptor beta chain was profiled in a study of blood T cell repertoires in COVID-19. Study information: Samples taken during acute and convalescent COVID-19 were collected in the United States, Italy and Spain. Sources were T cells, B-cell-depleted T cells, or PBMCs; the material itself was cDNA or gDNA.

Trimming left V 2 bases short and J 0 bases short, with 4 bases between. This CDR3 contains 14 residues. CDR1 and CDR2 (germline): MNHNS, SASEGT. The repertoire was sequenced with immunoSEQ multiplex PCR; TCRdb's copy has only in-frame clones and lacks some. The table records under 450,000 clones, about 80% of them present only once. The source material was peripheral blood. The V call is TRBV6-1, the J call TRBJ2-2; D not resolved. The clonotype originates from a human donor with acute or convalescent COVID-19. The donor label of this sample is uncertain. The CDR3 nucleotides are TGTGCCAGCAGTGAATTAACGAACACCGGGGAGCTGTTTTTT. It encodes CASSELTNTGELFF.